The subject of this entry is one T cell receptor beta chain. Its antigen is still unknown. Given a much more abundant clone one base away, this may be a read error. Germline loops: CDR1 SGHRS, CDR2 YFSETQ. The CDR3 is 13 amino acids. This sample is part of a study of blood T cells in healthy people across ages. Points from the study as a whole: The study lacked donor CMV status, which possibly confounded expanded clonotype changes.

A second PCR, run for roughly 7 to 12 cycles, used a sample-barcoded 5' primer plus a J-beta primer mix. TCRdb redid the calling of the 5' RACE reads with MiXCR, one entry per CDR3 protein. Here the sample spans 550,000 to 800,000 distinct CDR3 sequences, around 32% being singletons. The specimen sequenced was blood. The chain employs TRBV5-1 and TRBJ1-2; the D is unclear. This TCR derives from a woman older than 75 in good health. The CDR3 spells CASGLGLDYGYTF. The CDR3 region has the DNA TGCGCCAGCGGCTTGGGGTTGGACTATGGCTACACCTTC.